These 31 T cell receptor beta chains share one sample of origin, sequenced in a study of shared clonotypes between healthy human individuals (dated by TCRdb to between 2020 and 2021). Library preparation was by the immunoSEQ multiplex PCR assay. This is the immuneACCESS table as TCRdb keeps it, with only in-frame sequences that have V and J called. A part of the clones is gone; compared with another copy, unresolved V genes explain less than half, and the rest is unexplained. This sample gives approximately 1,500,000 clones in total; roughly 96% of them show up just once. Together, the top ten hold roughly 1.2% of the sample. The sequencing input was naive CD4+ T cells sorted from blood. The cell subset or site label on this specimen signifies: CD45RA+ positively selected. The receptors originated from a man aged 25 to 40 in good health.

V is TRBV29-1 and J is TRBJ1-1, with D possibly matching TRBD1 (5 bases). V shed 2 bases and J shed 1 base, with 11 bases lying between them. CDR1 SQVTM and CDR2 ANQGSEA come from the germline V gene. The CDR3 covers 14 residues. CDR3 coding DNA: TGCAGCGTTGAAAAGGGGATACAGAACACTGAAGCTTTCTTT. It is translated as CSVEKGIQNTEAFF.

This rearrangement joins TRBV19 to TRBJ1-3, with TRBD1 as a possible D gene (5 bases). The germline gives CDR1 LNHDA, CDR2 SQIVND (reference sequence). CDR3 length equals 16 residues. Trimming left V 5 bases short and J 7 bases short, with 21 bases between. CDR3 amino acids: CASSPSQTASRNTIYF. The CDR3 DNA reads TGTGCCAGTAGTCCAAGCCAGACAGCTTCTCGGAACACCATATATTTT.

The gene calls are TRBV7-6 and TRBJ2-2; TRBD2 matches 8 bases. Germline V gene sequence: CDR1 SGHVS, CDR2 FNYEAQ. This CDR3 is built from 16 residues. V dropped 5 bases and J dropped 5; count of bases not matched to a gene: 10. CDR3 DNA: TGTGCCAGCAGCCGCCCAGCGGGAGAGCTTACCGGGGAGCTGTTTTTT. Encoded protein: CASSRPAGELTGELFF.

CDR3 residues: CASSPKRGWCNQPQHF. For the CDR3, the DNA is TGTGCCAGCAGCCCGAAAAGGGGTTGGTGCAATCAGCCCCAGCATTTT. The chain recombines TRBV12-1 with TRBJ1-5; the D call TRBD1 from the table was never checked on the DNA. TRBV12-1 is a pseudogene locus. The CDR3 covers 16 residues.

The CDR3 sequence is CASSRQGAGNTIYF. CDR3 nucleotides: TGTGCCAGCAGCCGACAGGGTGCTGGAAACACCATATATTTT. This sequence joins TRBV7-9 and TRBJ1-3; 7 bases map to TRBD1. Trimming removed 5 bases from V and 2 bases from J; junction bases left unmatched: 3. This CDR3 contains 14 residues. In germline, CDR1 is SEHNR, CDR2 FQNEAQ (reference sequence).

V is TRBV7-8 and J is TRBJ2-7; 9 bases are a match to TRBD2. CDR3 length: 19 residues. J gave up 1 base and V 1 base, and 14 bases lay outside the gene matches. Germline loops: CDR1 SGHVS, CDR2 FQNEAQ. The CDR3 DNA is TGTGCCAGCAGCTTAGAACTAGCGGGCTGGGATAAAGGGTCCTACGAGCAGTACTTC. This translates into CASSLELAGWDKGSYEQYF. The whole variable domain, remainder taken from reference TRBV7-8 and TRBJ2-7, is GAGVSQSPRYKVAKRGQDVALRCDPISGHVSLFWYQQALGQGPEFLTYFQNEAQLDKSGLPSDRFFAERPEGSVSTLKIQRTQQEDSAVYLCASSLELAGWDKGSYEQYFGPGTRLTVT.

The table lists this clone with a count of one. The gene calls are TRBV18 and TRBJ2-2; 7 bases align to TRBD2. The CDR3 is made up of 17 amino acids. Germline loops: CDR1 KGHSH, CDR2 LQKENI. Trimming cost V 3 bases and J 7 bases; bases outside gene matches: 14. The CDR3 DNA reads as TGTGCCAGCTCACCCCCCCCTAGCGGACTGAGTGGCGGGGAGCTGTTTTTT. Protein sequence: CASSPPPSGLSGGELFF. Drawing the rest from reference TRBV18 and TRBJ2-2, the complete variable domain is NAGVMQNPRHLVRRRGQEARLRCSPMKGHSHVYWYRQLPEEGLKFMVYLQKENIIDESGMPKERFSAEFPKEGPSILRIQQVVRGDSAAYFCASSPPPSGLSGGELFFGEGSRLTVL.

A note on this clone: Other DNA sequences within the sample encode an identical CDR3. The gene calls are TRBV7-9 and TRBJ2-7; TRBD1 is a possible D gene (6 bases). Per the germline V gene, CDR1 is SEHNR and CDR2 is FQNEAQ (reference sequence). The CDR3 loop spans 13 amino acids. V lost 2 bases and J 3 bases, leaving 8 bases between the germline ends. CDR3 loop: CASSLRGSYEQYF. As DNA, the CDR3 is TGTGCCAGCAGCTTAAGGGGGAGCTACGAGCAGTACTTC.

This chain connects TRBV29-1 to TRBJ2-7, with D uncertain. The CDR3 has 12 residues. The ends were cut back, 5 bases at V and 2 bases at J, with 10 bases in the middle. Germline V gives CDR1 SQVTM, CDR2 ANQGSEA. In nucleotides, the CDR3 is TGCAGCGTTACGACAAACCCCTACGAGCAGTACTTC. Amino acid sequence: CSVTTNPYEQYF.

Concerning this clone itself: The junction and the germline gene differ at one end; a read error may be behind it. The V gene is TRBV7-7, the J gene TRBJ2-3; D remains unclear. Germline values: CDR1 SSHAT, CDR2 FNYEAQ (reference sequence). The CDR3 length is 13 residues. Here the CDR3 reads CASSFSRADTQYF. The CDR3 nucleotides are TGTGCTAGCAGCTTTTCTAGGGCAGATACGCAGTATTTT.

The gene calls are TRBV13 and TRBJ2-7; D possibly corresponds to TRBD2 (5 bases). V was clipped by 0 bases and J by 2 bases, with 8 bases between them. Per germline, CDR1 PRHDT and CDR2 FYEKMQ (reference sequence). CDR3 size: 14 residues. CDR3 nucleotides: TGTGCCAGCAGCTTAGGGGCACTAGCCTACGAGCAGTACTTC. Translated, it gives CASSLGALAYEQYF.

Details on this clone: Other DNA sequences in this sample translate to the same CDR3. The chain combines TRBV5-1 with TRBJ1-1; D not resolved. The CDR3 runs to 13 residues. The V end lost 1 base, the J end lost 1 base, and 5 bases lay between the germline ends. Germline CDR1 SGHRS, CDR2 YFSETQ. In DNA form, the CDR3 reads TGCGCCAGCAGCTTGATACAGAACACTGAAGCTTTCTTT. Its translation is CASSLIQNTEAFF.

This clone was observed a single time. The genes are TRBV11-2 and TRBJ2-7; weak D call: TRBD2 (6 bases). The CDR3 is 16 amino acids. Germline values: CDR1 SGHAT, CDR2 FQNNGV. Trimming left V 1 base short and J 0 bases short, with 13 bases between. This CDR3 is CASSLGRTKNSYEQYF. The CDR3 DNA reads TGTGCCAGCAGCTTAGGCAGGACTAAAAACTCCTACGAGCAGTACTTC.

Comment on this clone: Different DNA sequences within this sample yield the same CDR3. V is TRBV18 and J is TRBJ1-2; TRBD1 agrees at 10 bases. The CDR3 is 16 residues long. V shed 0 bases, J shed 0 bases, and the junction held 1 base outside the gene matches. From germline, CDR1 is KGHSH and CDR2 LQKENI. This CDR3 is CASSPPGQGANYGYTF. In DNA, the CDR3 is TGTGCCAGCTCACCACCTGGACAGGGGGCTAACTATGGCTACACCTTC.

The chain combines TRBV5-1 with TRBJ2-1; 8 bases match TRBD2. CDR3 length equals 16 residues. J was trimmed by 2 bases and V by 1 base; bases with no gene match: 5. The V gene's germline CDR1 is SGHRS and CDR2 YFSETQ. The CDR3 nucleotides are TGCGCCAGCAGCTTGACAGCGGGAGCCACCTACAATGAGCAGTTCTTC. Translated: CASSLTAGATYNEQFF.

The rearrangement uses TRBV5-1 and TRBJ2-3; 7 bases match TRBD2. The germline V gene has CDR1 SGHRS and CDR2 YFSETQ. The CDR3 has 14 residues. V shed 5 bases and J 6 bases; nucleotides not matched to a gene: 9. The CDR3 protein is CASSSRGLSDTQYF. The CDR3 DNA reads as TGCGCCAGCAGTTCGAGGGGACTATCGGATACGCAGTATTTT. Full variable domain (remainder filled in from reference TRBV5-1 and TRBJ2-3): KAGVTQTPRYLIKTRGQQVTLSCSPISGHRSVSWYQQTPGQGLQFLFEYFSETQRNKGNFPGRFSGRQFSNSRSEMNVSTLELGDSALYLCASSSRGLSDTQYFGPGTRLTVL.

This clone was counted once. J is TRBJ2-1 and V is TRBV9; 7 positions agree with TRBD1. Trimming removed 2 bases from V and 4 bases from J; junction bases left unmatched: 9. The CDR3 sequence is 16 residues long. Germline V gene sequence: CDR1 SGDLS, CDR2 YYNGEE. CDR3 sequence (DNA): TGTGCCAGCAGCGTGGGCGAGACAGGGATTTACAATGAGCAGTTCTTC. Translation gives CASSVGETGIYNEQFF.

CDR3 DNA: TGTGCCACCAGCAGAGATTTTCCGGGGGCGCCTGGAAACACCATATATTTT. This codes for CATSRDFPGAPGNTIYF. V and J are TRBV15 and TRBJ1-3; D possibly corresponds to TRBD1 (6 bases). CDR1 is LNHNV and CDR2 is YYDKDF in the germline V gene (reference sequence). CDR3 size: 17 residues. The ends were cut back, 0 bases at V and 2 bases at J, with 14 bases in the middle.

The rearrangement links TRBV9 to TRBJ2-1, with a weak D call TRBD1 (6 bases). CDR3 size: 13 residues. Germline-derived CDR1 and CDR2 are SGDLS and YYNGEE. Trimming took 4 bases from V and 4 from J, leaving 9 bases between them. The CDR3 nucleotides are TGTGCCAGCAGCACCGGACAGTACAATGAGCAGTTCTTC. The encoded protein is CASSTGQYNEQFF.

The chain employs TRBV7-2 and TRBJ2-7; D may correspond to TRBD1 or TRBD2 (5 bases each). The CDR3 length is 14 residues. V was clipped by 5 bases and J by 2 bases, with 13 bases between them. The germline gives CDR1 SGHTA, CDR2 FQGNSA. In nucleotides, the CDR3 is TGTGCCAGCAGCACGGGACCGATTACCTACGAGCAGTACTTC. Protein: CASSTGPITYEQYF.

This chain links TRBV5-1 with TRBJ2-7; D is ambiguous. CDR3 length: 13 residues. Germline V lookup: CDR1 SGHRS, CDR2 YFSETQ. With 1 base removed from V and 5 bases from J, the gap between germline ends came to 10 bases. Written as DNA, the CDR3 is TGCGCCAGCAGCTTGTCAGGTATCAACGAGCAGTACTTC. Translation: CASSLSGINEQYF.

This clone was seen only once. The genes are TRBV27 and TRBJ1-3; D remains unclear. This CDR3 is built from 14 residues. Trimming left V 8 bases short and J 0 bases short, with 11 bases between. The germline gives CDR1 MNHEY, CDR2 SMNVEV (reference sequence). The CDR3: CASARRSSGNTIYF. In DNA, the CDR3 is TGTGCCAGCGCCCGACGGAGCTCTGGAAACACCATATATTTT.

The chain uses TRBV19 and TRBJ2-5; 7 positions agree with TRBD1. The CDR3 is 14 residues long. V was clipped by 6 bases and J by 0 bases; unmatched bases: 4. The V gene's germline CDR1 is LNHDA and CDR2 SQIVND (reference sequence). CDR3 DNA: TGTGCCAGTAGCCCGGGACAGAACCAAGAGACCCAGTACTTC. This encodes CASSPGQNQETQYF.

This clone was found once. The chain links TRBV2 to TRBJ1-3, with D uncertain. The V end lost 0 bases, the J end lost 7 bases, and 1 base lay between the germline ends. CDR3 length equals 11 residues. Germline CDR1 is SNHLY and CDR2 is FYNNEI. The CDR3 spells CASSEANTIYF. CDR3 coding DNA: TGTGCCAGCAGTGAAGCGAACACCATATATTTT.

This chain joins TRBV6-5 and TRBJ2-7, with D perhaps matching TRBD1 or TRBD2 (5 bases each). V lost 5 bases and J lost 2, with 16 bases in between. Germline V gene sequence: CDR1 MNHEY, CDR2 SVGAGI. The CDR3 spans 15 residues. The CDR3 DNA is TGTGCCAGCAGTGCCCCGGGACCTCGAACCTACGAGCAGTACTTC. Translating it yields CASSAPGPRTYEQYF.

The CDR3 coding sequence is TGCACCTCGGTAAAGGGAGAGACCCAGTACTTC. The encoded protein is CTSVKGETQYF. The chain recombines TRBV1 with TRBJ2-5. TRBV1 is designated a pseudogene. The CDR3 loop spans 11 amino acids.

CDR3 amino acids: CATSRPSTRREQFF. As DNA, the CDR3 is TGTGCCACCAGCAGACCTTCGACTAGGCGTGAGCAGTTCTTC. The chain joins TRBV15 to TRBJ2-1; perhaps TRBD2 as D (6 bases). Looked up from germline, CDR1 is LNHNV and CDR2 is YYDKDF (reference sequence). CDR3 length equals 14 residues. V shed 2 bases and J shed 9 bases, with 14 bases lying between them.

The CDR3 here is CAIRDRERNEAFF. The CDR3 bases are TGTGCCATCAGGGACAGGGAAAGAAATGAAGCTTTCTTT. This chain connects TRBV10-3 to TRBJ1-1; 8 bases are a match to TRBD1. V lost 6 bases and J lost 7; bases outside the gene matches: 7. CDR3 length equals 13 residues. From germline, CDR1 is ENHRY and CDR2 SYGVKD.

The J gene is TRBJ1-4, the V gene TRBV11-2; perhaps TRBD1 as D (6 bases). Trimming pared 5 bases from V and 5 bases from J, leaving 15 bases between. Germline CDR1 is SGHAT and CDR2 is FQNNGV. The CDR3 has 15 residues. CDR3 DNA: TGTGCCAGCAGCCCACGACAGGCGATAAATGAAAAACTGTTTTTT. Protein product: CASSPRQAINEKLFF.

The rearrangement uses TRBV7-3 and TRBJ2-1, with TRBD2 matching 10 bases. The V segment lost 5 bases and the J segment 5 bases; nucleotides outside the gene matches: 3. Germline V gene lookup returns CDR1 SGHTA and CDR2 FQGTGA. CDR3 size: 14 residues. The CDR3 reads CASSPGLADNEQFF. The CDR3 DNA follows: TGTGCCAGCAGCCCCGGACTAGCGGACAATGAGCAGTTCTTC.

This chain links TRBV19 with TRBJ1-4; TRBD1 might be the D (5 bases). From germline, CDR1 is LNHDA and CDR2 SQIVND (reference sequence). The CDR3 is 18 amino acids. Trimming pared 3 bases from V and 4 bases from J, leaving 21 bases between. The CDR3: CASSIGLPRQRLNEKLFF. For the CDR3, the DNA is TGTGCCAGTAGTATTGGGCTCCCTCGACAGCGCCTTAATGAAAAACTGTTTTTT.